Presented here are 20 T cell receptor beta chains from one specimen sequenced in a study of identical twins. TCRdb independently ran MiXCR on the 5' RACE reads; one entry per CDR3 protein. The sample records hundreds of thousands of distinct CDR3 sequences, over 20% being singletons. These sequences were also reported in another study, on T cells expressing NK-cell markers.

Sequenced material: PBMCs. Receptors originate from a woman under 30 in good health.

The sample holds a few counts of this clonotype. V gene TRBV12-3 or TRBV12-4 combines with J gene TRBJ2-3; D is ambiguous. CDR3 size: 14 residues. V was cut by 3 bases and J by 0 bases, with 7 bases left in between. The CDR3 DNA sequence: TGTGCCAGCAGTTTCGGGCATAGCACAGATACGCAGTATTTT. This codes for CASSFGHSTDTQYF.

This clonotype has just a few counts. The chain is built from TRBV5-1 and TRBJ1-4; D unclear. Trimming removed 4 bases at V and 5 bases at J, with 12 bases between. The CDR3 consists of 14 residues. CDR1 is SGHRS, CDR2 YFSETQ, per germline. The CDR3 sequence: CASSPWEANEKLFF. The CDR3 DNA reads TGCGCCAGCAGCCCGTGGGAGGCGAATGAAAAACTGTTTTTT. The full variable domain, rest sourced from reference TRBV5-1 and TRBJ1-4, is KAGVTQTPRYLIKTRGQQVTLSCSPISGHRSVSWYQQTPGQGLQFLFEYFSETQRNKGNFPGRFSGRQFSNSRSEMNVSTLELGDSALYLCASSPWEANEKLFFGSGTQLSVL.

Points on this clonotype: Possible read error: a much larger clone is one base away. This chain connects TRBV7-9 to TRBJ1-1; 9 nucleotides align to TRBD1. The J segment lost 3 bases and the V segment lost 5 bases, leaving 4 bases of the junction unmatched. Germline V CDR1 and CDR2: SEHNR, FQNEAQ (reference sequence). There are 14 residues in the CDR3. The CDR3 spells CASSHGTGYTEAFF. CDR3 DNA: TGTGCCAGCAGCCACGGGACAGGGTACACTGAAGCTTTCTTT.

This rearrangement joins TRBV29-1 to TRBJ2-5; D possibly corresponds to TRBD1 (5 bases). Germline V CDR1 and CDR2: SQVTM, ANQGSEA. This CDR3 comprises 12 residues. Trimming stripped 6 bases from V and 5 bases from J, with 13 bases between. The CDR3 protein is CSVGIGAETQYF. The CDR3, as DNA: TGCAGCGTCGGCATAGGGGCGGAGACCCAGTACTTC.

This clonotype came up a few times. The chain links TRBV25-1 to TRBJ1-2; TRBD1 might be the D (6 bases). The V and J ends lost 3 bases and 8 bases respectively, with 13 bases between them. This CDR3 comprises 13 residues. The V gene's germline CDR1 is MGHDK and CDR2 SYGVNS. The CDR3 DNA reads as TGTGCCAGCAGTGACGGCAGGGGAAGAGGCTACACCTTC. This encodes CASSDGRGRGYTF.

The sample holds a few counts of this clonotype. V and J are TRBV6-5 and TRBJ2-5; D call uncertain. Trimming shortened V by 5 bases and J by 5 bases, and 15 bases separated the two germline ends. This CDR3 comprises 14 residues. Germline loops: CDR1 MNHEY, CDR2 SVGAGI. CDR3 loop: CASSNSPNAETQYF. The CDR3 region has the DNA TGTGCCAGCAGTAACAGCCCTAACGCGGAGACCCAGTACTTC.

The sample holds many counts of this clonotype. The V call is TRBV20-1, the J call TRBJ1-2, with 8 bases matching TRBD1. The CDR3 length is 15 residues. Germline V gene data show CDR1 as DFQATT and CDR2 as SNEGSKA (reference sequence). Germline trimming cut 1 base from V and 4 bases from J; bases unmatched to any gene: 8. The CDR3 loop reads CSARVSPDRGYGYTF. The CDR3 DNA sequence: TGCAGTGCTAGAGTCTCCCCCGACAGGGGCTATGGCTACACCTTC.

This sequence joins TRBV9 and TRBJ2-3, with D perhaps assigned TRBD1 or TRBD2 (5 bases each). CDR1 SGDLS and CDR2 YYNGEE come from the germline V gene. V was trimmed by 4 bases and J by 1 base, leaving 13 bases between them. The CDR3 length is 15 residues. CDR3 sequence: CASSPLGRRTDTQYF. The CDR3 nucleotides read TGTGCCAGCAGCCCCCTGGGACGGCGCACAGATACGCAGTATTTT.

This clonotype was counted between two and nine times. The chain couples TRBV15 to TRBJ2-3, with 14 bases matching TRBD2. Germline V gives CDR1 LNHNV, CDR2 YYDKDF (reference sequence). The CDR3 is made up of 15 amino acids. V shed 8 bases, J shed 4 bases, and the junction held 5 bases outside the gene matches. The CDR3 spells CATGRGLAGADTQYF. The CDR3 DNA reads TGTGCCACCGGGAGGGGACTAGCGGGAGCAGATACGCAGTATTTT.

The chain links TRBV7-2 to TRBJ2-1, with a tentative D call TRBD2 (7 bases). The V gene's germline CDR1 is SGHTA and CDR2 FQGNSA. This CDR3 is 16 amino acids long. V gave up 5 bases and J gave up 5 bases, with 19 bases separating them. The DNA for the CDR3 is TGTGCCAGCAGCCTAAGAGGGGGGGACTACAACAATGAGCAGTTCTTC. This codes for CASSLRGGDYNNEQFF.

This clonotype was counted a few times. The V and J genes are TRBV5-1 and TRBJ2-1, with a possible D match to TRBD2 (6 bases). Trimming took off 8 bases at V and 7 bases at J, with 16 bases between the two ends. There are 13 residues in the CDR3. CDR1 and CDR2 from the germline V gene are SGHRS and YFSETQ. CDR3 DNA: TGCGCCAGTGGGGACCTCGGGGGAAATGAGCAGTTCTTC. It is translated as CASGDLGGNEQFF.

The chain couples TRBV5-1 to TRBJ2-4; tentative D call: TRBD1 (6 bases). The CDR3 has 15 amino acids. Trimming shortened V by 7 bases and J by 3 bases, and 17 bases separated the two germline ends. Germline V gives CDR1 SGHRS, CDR2 YFSETQ. The chain's CDR3 is CASRRDTLYKNIQYF. The CDR3 nucleotides are TGCGCCAGCCGCCGGGACACCCTATACAAAAACATTCAGTACTTC.

The chain joins TRBV9 to TRBJ1-6; D may be TRBD1 (5 bases). Germline V CDR1 and CDR2: SGDLS, YYNGEE. This CDR3 is built from 13 residues. Deletions cut 2 bases from V and 10 bases from J, with 10 bases between. Here the CDR3 DNA reads TGTGCCAGCAGCGTCTCCGGGGGATCACCCCTCCACTTT. Translation: CASSVSGGSPLHF.

This clonotype was seen a few times. The V call is TRBV7-9, the J call TRBJ2-6; the D is unclear. Germline-derived CDR1 and CDR2 are SEHNR and FQNEAQ (reference sequence). V lost 2 bases and J 7 bases, leaving 9 bases between the germline ends. The CDR3 sequence is 14 residues long. CDR3 in amino acids: CASSLSLGANVLTF. In nucleotides, the CDR3 is TGTGCCAGCAGCTTATCCCTGGGAGCCAACGTCCTGACTTTC.

This sequence joins TRBV29-1 and TRBJ2-6; 9 positions match TRBD1. V lost 2 bases to trimming and J lost 3 bases; unmatched junction nucleotides: 11. The CDR3 has 18 amino acids. Germline V gives CDR1 SQVTM, CDR2 ANQGSEA. As DNA, the CDR3 is TGCAGCGTTGAAAGTAGGGACAGGGAGGCAAGTGGGGCCAACGTCCTGACTTTC. Its translation: CSVESRDREASGANVLTF.

J is TRBJ1-6 and V is TRBV15, with D perhaps matching TRBD1 (6 bases). Germline CDR1 is LNHNV and CDR2 is YYDKDF (reference sequence). The CDR3 sequence is 14 residues long. The V end was cut by 6 bases, the J end by 6 bases, with 12 bases between. CDR3 sequence reads: CATRGAGINSPLHF. DNA for the CDR3: TGTGCCACCAGGGGGGCAGGGATTAATTCACCCCTCCACTTT.

V is TRBV5-5 and J is TRBJ2-2, with 10 bases that match TRBD1. The V gene end was trimmed by 4 bases and the J gene end by 8 bases; junction bases not matched to a gene: 8. Per germline, CDR1 SGHKS and CDR2 YYEKEE (reference sequence). The CDR3 has 15 residues. In nucleotides, the CDR3 is TGTGCCAGCAGCGACACCGGGACAGGGGTTGGGGAGCTGTTTTTT. As protein: CASSDTGTGVGELFF.

This clonotype has more than one count but fewer than ten. This chain connects TRBV20-1 to TRBJ2-5, with D tentatively TRBD2 (5 bases). V was trimmed by 2 bases and J by 0 bases, leaving 10 bases between them. Germline CDR1 DFQATT, CDR2 SNEGSKA (reference sequence). The CDR3 sequence is 14 residues long. This CDR3 reads CSARRTLYQETQYF. The DNA for the CDR3 is TGCAGTGCTAGAAGGACTCTGTACCAAGAGACCCAGTACTTC.

The V and J genes are TRBV12-3 or TRBV12-4 and TRBJ2-3; TRBD2 agrees at 10 bases. The length of the CDR3 is 17 residues. The trim removed 8 bases at V and 7 bases at J, leaving 18 bases unmatched. CDR3 sequence (DNA): TGTGCCAGCGCTCCCCAGGGAGGAGCGGGGGGGCGATATACGCAGTATTTT. Protein sequence: CASAPQGGAGGRYTQYF.

The gene calls are TRBV20-1 and TRBJ1-1; 7 bases align to TRBD1. The V segment lost 6 bases and the J segment 0 bases; nucleotides outside the gene matches: 13. CDR1 is DFQATT, CDR2 SNEGSKA, per germline (reference sequence). The CDR3 runs to 16 residues. In DNA, the CDR3 is TGCAGTGCCCGGGACAGATTCTCTCAAATGAACACTGAAGCTTTCTTT. It encodes CSARDRFSQMNTEAFF.